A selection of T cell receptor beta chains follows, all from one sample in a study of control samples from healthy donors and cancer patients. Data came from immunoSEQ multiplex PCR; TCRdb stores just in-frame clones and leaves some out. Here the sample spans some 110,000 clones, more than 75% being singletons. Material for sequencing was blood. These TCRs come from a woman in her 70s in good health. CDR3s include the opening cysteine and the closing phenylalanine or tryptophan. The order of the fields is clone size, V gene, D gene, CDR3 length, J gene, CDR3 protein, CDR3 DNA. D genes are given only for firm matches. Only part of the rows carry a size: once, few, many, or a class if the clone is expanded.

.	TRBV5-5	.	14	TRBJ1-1	CASSWGDGSIEAFF	TGTGCCAGCAGCTGGGGGGATGGATCGATTGAAGCTTTCTTT
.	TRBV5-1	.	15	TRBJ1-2	CASSPWQSPNYGYTF	TGCGCCAGCAGCCCGTGGCAAAGCCCCAACTATGGCTACACCTTC
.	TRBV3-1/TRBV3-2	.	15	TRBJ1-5	CASSLGVSQRMAQHF	TGTGCCAGCAGCCTAGGGGTGTCGCAGCGGATGGCCCAGCATTTT
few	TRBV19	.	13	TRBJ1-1	CASSIGGLTEAFF	TGTGCCAGTAGTATCGGGGGGCTCACTGAAGCTTTCTTT
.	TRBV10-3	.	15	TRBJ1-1	CATRVAGPTNTEAFF	TGTGCCACCAGAGTCGCAGGGCCGACGAACACTGAAGCTTTCTTT
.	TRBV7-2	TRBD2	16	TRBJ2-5	CASSLSTSGGAETQYF	TGTGCCAGCAGCTTATCGACTAGCGGGGGGGCAGAGACCCAGTACTTC
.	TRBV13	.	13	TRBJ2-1	CASRTGLVNEQFF	TGTGCCAGCAGGACAGGACTAGTCAATGAGCAGTTCTTC
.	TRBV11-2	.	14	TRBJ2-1	CASSGGWGTNEQFF	TGTGCCAGCAGCGGAGGTTGGGGTACGAATGAGCAGTTCTTC
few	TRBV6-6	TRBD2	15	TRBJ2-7	CASSPRQGGSKEQYF	TGTGCCAGCAGTCCCCGCCAGGGAGGGTCGAAGGAGCAGTACTTC
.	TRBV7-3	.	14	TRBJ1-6	CASSLTPERSPLHF	TGTGCCAGCAGCTTAACACCAGAACGTTCACCCCTCCACTTT
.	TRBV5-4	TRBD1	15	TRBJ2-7	CASSLPGTGITEQYF	TGTGCCAGCAGCTTACCCGGGACAGGGATTACCGAGCAGTACTTC
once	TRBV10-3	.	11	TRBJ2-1	CAISRDNEQFF	TGTGCCATCAGTAGGGACAATGAGCAGTTCTTC
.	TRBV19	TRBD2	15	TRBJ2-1	CASSISGGVYNEQFF	TGTGCCAGTAGTATTAGCGGGGGGGTGTACAATGAGCAGTTCTTC
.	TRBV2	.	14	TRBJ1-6	CASSLDSVNSPLHF	TGTGCCAGCAGTCTCGATTCGGTGAATTCACCCCTCCACTTT
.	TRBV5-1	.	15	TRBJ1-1	CASSPQRLDNTEAFF	TGCGCCAGCAGCCCCCAACGGTTGGATAACACTGAAGCTTTCTTT
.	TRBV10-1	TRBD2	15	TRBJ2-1	CASSERGVYHNEQFF	TGCGCCAGCAGTGAGCGGGGGGTTTATCATAATGAGCAGTTCTTC
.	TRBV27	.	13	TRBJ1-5	CASSWTVNQPQHF	TGTGCCAGCAGTTGGACAGTCAATCAGCCCCAGCATTTT
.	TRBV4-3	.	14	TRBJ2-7	CASSQGVGPNEQYF	TGCGCCAGCAGCCAAGGTGTAGGCCCTAACGAGCAGTACTTC
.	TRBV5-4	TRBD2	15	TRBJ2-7	CASSSTSGGGYEQYF	TGTGCCAGCAGCTCTACTAGCGGGGGGGGTTACGAGCAGTACTTC
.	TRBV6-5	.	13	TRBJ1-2	CASSYSGPGGYTF	TGTGCCAGCAGTTACTCGGGACCGGGGGGCTACACCTTC
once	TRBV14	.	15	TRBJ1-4	CASSALGATNEKLFF	TGTGCCAGCAGCGCCCTTGGCGCAACTAATGAAAAACTGTTTTTT
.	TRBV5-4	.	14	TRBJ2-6	CASSDNRGANVLTF	TGTGCCAGCAGCGACAACCGGGGGGCCAACGTCCTGACTTTC
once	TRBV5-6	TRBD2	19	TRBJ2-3	CASSFKLAGGPRRTDTQYF	TGTGCCAGCAGCTTTAAACTAGCGGGGGGGCCGAGGAGGACAGATACGCAGTATTTT
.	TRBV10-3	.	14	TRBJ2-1	CAISESVRLGEQFF	TGTGCCATCAGTGAGTCTGTTAGGCTGGGTGAGCAGTTCTTC
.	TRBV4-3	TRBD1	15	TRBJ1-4	CASSHSTGSEEKLFF	TGCGCCAGCAGCCACTCGACAGGGTCAGAAGAAAAACTGTTTTTT
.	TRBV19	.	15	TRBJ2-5	CASSRTGKFGETQYF	TGTGCCAGTAGTAGAACAGGGAAATTTGGCGAGACCCAGTACTTC
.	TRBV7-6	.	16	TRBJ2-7	CASSAYRAPSSYEQYF	TGTGCCAGCAGCGCATACCGGGCTCCTAGCTCCTACGAGCAGTACTTC
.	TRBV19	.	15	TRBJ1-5	CASSPDGWSNQPQHF	TGTGCCAGTAGTCCCGATGGCTGGAGCAATCAGCCCCAGCATTTT
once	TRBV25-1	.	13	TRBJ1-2	CASSSQASGGYTF	TGTGCCAGCAGCTCACAGGCTTCTGGGGGCTACACCTTC
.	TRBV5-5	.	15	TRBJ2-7	CASSPLPTNSYEQYF	TGTGCCAGCAGCCCCCTGCCTACCAACTCCTACGAGCAGTACTTC
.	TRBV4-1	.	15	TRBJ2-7	CASSQDSRGVGRQSF	TGCGCCAGCAGCCAAGATTCTAGAGGGGTGGGGCGGCAGTCCTTC
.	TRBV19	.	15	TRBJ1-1	CASSIEGWWDTEAFF	TGTGCCAGTAGTATTGAAGGGTGGTGGGACACTGAAGCTTTCTTT
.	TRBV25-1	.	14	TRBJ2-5	CASSVSLYQETQYF	TGTGCCAGCAGTGTGAGTTTGTACCAAGAGACCCAGTACTTC
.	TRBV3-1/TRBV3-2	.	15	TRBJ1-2	CASSQDAGSHYGYTF	TGTGCCAGCAGCCAAGATGCAGGCTCGCACTATGGCTACACCTTC
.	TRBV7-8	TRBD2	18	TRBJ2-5	CASSSRLAGGPYQETQYF	TGTGCCAGCAGCTCTCGACTAGCGGGGGGCCCTTACCAAGAGACCCAGTACTTC
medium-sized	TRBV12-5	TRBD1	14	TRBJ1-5	CASDRGQRNQPQHF	TGTGCATCAGACAGGGGGCAACGCAATCAGCCCCAGCATTTT
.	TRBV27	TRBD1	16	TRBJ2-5	CASSKRGTGFIETQYF	TGTGCCAGCAGCAAACGAGGGACAGGGTTTATTGAGACCCAGTACTTC
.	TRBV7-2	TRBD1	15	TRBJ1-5	CASSLHRGSNQPQHF	TGTGCCAGCAGCTTACACAGGGGTAGCAATCAGCCCCAGCATTTT
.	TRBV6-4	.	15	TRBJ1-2	CASSPDRFSNYGYTF	TGTGCCAGCAGTCCAGACAGGTTTTCTAACTATGGCTACACCTTC
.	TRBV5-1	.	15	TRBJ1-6	CASSLGGTENSPLHF	TGCGCCAGCAGCTTGGGAGGGACTGAGAATTCACCCCTCCACTTT
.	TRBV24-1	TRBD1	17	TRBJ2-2	CATSDYTGTENTGELFF	TGTGCCACCAGTGACTACACCGGGACAGAGAACACCGGGGAGCTGTTTTTT
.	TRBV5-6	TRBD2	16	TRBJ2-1	CASSWRAGGSYNEQFF	TGTGCCAGCAGCTGGAGGGCGGGGGGTTCCTACAATGAGCAGTTCTTC
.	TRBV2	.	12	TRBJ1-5	CASRKSGTSQHF	TGTGCCAGCAGGAAATCCGGGACGTCCCAGCATTTT
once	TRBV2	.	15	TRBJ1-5	CASSEGGAGNQPQHF	TGTGCCAGCAGCGAGGGGGGGGCCGGCAATCAGCCCCAGCATTTT
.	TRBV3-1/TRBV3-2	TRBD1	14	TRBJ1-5	CASSLGTVNQPQHF	TGTGCCAGCAGCCTCGGGACAGTTAATCAGCCCCAGCATTTT
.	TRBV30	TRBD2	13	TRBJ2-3	CASGGRRTDTQYF	TGTGCCTCGGGGGGTCGGCGCACAGATACGCAGTATTTT
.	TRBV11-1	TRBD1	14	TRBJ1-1	CASSTDRVLTEAFF	TGTGCCAGCAGCACCGACAGGGTTTTGACTGAAGCTTTCTTT
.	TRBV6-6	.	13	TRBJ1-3	CASNIISGNTIYF	TGTGCCAGCAACATCATCTCTGGAAACACCATATATTTT
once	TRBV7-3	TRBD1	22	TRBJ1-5	CASSIRRRPGQVFVLSNQPQHF	TGTGCCAGCAGCATCCGACGCAGGCCGGGACAGGTTTTTGTCCTAAGCAATCAGCCCCAGCATTTT
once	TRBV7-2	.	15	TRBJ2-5	CASSLNFGNQETQYF	TGTGCCAGCAGCTTAAACTTCGGCAACCAAGAGACCCAGTACTTC
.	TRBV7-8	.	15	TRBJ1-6	CASSPHRTVNSPLHF	TGTGCCAGCAGCCCGCACAGAACCGTTAATTCACCCCTCCACTTT
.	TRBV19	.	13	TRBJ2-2	CASRPPNTGELFF	TGTGCCAGTCGTCCGCCAAACACCGGGGAGCTGTTTTTT
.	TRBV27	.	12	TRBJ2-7	CASKWGAGEQYF	TGTGCCAGCAAGTGGGGGGCGGGTGAGCAGTACTTC